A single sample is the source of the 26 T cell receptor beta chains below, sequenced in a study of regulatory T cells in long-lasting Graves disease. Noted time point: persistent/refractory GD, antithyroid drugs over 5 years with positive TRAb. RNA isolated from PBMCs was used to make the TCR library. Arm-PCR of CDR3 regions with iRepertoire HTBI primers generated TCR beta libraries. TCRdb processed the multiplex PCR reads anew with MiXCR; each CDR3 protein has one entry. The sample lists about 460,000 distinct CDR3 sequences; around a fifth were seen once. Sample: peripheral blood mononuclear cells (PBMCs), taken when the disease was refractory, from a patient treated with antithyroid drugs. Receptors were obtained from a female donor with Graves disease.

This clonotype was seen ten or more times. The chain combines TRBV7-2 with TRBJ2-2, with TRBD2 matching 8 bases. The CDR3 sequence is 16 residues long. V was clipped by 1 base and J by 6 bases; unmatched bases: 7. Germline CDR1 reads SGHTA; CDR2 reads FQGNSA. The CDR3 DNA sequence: TGTGCCAGCAGCTTAGTCGAGACTAGCGTCCCCGGGGAGCTGTTTTTT. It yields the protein CASSLVETSVPGELFF.

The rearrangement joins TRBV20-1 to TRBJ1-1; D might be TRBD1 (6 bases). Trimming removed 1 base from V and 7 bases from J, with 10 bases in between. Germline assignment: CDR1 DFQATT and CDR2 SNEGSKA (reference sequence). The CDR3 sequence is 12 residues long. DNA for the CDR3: TGCAGTGCTAGAGTTGGACAGCTTGAAGCTTTCTTT. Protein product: CSARVGQLEAFF.

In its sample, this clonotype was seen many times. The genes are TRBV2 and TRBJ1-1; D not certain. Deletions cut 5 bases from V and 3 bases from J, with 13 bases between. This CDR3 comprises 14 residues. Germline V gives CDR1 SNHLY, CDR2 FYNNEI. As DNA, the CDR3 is TGTGCCAGCAGTATGGACGGGCGGGACACTGAAGCTTTCTTT. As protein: CASSMDGRDTEAFF.

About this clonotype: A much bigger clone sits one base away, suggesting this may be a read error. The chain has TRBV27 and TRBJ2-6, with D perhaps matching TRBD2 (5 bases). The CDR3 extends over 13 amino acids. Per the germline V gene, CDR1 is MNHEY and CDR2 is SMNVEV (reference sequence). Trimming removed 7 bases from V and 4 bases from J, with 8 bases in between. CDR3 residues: CASIVAGANVLTF. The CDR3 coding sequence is TGTGCCAGCATCGTAGCGGGGGCCAACGTCCTGACTTTC.

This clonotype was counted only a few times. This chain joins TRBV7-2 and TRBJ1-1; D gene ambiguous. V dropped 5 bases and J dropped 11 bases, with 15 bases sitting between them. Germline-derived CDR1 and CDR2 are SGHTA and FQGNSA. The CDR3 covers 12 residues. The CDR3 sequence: CASSPFPLNAFF. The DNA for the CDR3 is TGTGCCAGCAGCCCTTTCCCGTTGAACGCTTTCTTT.

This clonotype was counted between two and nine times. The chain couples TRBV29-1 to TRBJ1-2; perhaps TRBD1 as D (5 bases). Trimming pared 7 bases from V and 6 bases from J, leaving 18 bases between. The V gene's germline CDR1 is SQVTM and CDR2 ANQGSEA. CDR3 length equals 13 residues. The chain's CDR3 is CSGGDGFEDGYTF. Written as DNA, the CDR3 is TGCAGCGGGGGGGACGGCTTTGAGGATGGCTACACCTTC. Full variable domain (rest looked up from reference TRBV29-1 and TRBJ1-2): SAVISQKPSRDICQRGTSLTIQCQVDSQVTMMFWYRQQPGQSLTLIATANQGSEATYESGFVIDKFPISRPNLTFSTLTVSNMSPEDSSIYLCSGGDGFEDGYTFGSGTRLTVV.

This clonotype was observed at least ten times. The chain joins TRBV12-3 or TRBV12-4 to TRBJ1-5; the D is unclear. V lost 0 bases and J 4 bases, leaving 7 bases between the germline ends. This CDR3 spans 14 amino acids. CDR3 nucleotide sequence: TGTGCCAGCAGTTTAGCGAACCGGAATCAGCCCCAGCATTTT. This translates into CASSLANRNQPQHF.

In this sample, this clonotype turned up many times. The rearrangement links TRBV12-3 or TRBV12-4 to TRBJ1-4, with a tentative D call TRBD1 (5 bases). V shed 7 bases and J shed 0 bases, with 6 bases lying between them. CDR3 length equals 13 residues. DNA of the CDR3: TGTGCCAGCACGGGGGCAACTAATGAAAAACTGTTTTTT. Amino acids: CASTGATNEKLFF.

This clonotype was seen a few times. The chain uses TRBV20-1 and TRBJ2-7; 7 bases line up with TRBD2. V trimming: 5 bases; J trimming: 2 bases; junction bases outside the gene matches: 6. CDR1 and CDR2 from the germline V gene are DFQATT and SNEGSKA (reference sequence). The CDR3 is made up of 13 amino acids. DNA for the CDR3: TGCAGTGCTCCCCACGGGGGGACCTACGAGCAGTACTTC. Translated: CSAPHGGTYEQYF.

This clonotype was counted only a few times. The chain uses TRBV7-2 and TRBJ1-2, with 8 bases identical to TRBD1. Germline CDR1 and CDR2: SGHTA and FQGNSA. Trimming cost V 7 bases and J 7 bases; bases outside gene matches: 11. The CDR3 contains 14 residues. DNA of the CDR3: TGTGCCAGCACCCCAGGGGGCGGGAAGGCTGGCTACACCTTC. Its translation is CASTPGGGKAGYTF.

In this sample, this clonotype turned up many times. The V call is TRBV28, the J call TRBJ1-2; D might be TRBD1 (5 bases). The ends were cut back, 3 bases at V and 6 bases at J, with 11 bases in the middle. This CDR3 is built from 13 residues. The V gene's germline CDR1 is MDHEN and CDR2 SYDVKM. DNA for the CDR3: TGTGCCAGCAGTTTGCAGGGTGTGAATGGCTACACCTTC. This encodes CASSLQGVNGYTF.

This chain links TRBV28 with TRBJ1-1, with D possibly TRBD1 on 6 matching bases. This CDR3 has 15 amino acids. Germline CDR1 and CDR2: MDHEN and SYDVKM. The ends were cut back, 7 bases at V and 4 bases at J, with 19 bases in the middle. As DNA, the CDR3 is TGTGCCAGCAACGACAATCAGGGGTTGGGCACTGAAGCTTTCTTT. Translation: CASNDNQGLGTEAFF.

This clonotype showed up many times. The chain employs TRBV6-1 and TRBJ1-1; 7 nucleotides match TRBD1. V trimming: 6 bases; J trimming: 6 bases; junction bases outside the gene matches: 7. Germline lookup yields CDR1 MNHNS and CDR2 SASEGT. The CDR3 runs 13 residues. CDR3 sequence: CASRIRGGSEAFF. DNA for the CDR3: TGTGCCAGCAGGATCAGGGGGGGGTCTGAAGCTTTCTTT.

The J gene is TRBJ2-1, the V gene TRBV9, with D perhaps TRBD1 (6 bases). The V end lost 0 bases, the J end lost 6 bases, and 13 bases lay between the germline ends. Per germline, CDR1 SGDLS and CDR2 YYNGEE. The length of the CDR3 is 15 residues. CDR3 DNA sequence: TGTGCCAGCAGCGTAGGGGCATTGGGGGCCAATGAGCAGTTCTTC. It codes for CASSVGALGANEQFF.

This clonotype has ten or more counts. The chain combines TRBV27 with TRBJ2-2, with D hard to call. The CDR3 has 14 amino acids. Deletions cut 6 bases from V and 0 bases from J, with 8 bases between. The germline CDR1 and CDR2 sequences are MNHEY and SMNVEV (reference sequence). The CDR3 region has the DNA TGTGCCAGCAGCTCGAGGACGAACACCGGGGAGCTGTTTTTT. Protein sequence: CASSSRTNTGELFF.

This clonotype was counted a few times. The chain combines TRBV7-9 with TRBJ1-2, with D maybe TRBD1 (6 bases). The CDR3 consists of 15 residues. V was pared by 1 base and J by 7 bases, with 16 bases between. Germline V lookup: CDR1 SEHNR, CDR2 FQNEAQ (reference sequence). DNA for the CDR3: TGTGCCAGCAGCTTAGGGCAACAGGGCGGTTCTGGCTACACCTTC. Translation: CASSLGQQGGSGYTF.

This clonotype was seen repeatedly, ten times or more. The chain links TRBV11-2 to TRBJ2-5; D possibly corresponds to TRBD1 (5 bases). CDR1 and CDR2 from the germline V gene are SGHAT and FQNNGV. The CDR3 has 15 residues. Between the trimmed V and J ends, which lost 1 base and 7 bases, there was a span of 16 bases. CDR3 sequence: CASSLGGGSQGTQYF. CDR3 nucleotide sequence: TGTGCCAGCAGCTTAGGGGGTGGGTCCCAGGGGACCCAGTACTTC.

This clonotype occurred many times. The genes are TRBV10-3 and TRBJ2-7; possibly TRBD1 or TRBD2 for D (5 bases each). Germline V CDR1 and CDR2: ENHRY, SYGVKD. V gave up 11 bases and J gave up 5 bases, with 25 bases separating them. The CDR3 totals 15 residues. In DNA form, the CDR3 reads TGTGCCGTGACGAGGGACCCCGGTGATGAGGACGAGCAGTACTTC. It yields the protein CAVTRDPGDEDEQYF.

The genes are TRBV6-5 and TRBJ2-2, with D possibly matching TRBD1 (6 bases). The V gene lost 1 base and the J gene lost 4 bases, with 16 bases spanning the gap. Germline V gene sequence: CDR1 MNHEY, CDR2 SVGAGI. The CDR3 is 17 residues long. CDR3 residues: CASSYLGHFESTGELFF. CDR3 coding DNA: TGTGCCAGCAGTTACTTGGGACACTTCGAAAGCACCGGGGAGCTGTTTTTT.

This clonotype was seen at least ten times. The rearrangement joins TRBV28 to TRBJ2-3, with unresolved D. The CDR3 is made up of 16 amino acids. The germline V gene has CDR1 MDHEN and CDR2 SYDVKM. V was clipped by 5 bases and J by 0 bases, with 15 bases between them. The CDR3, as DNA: TGTGCCAGCAGTCCGCGGCTCCCTACTAGCACAGATACGCAGTATTTT. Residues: CASSPRLPTSTDTQYF.

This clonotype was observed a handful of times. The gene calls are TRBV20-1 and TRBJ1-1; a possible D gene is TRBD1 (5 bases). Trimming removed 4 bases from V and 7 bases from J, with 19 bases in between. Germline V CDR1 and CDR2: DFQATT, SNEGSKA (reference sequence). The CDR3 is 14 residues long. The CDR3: CSAKSGTVGVEAFF. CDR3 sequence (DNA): TGCAGTGCTAAATCCGGGACGGTGGGGGTTGAAGCTTTCTTT.

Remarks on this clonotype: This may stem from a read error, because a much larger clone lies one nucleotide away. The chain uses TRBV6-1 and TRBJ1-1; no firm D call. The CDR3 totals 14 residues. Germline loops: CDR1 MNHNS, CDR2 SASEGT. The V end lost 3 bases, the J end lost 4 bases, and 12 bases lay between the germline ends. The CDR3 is CASSDSGGSTEAFF. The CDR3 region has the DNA TGTGCCAGCAGTGACTCAGGAGGGAGCACTGAAGCTTTCTTT.

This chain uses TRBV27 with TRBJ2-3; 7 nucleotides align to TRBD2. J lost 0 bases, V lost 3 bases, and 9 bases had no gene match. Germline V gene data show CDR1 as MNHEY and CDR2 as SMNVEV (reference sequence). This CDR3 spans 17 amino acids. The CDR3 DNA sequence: TGTGCCAGCAGTTTGGGGGGAGGGCCGGTCAGCACAGATACGCAGTATTTT. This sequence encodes CASSLGGGPVSTDTQYF.

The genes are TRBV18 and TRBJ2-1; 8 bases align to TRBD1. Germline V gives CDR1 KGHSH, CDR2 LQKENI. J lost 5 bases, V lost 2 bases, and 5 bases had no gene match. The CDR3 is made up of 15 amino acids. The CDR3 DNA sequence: TGTGCCAGCTCACCAGGGACAGGCCTCAACAATGAGCAGTTCTTC. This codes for CASSPGTGLNNEQFF.

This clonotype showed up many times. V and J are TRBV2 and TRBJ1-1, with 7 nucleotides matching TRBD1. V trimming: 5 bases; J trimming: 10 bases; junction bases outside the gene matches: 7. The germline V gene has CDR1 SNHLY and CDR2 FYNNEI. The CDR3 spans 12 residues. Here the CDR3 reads CASSPDRVGAFF. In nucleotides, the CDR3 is TGTGCCAGCAGTCCCGACAGGGTGGGAGCTTTCTTT.

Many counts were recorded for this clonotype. CDR3 amino acids: CASSWGLSTGELFF. The CDR3 DNA follows: TGTGCCAGCAGTTGGGGGCTTAGCACCGGGGAGCTGTTTTTT. The chain couples TRBV27 to TRBJ2-2, with a weak D call TRBD1 (6 bases). This CDR3 comprises 14 residues. The V end lost 4 bases, the J end lost 4 bases, and 10 bases lay between the germline ends. The germline V gene encodes CDR1 MNHEY and CDR2 SMNVEV (reference sequence).